This T cell receptor beta chain was captured by sequencing in a study of breast tumors, draining lymph nodes, adjacent tissues. Deletions cut 6 bases from V and 2 bases from J, with 11 bases between. CDR1 and CDR2 (germline): WSHSY, SAAADI. CDR3 length equals 13 residues. Axillary draining lymph nodes of breast cancer patients supplied the node samples. TCRdb called the multiplex PCR reads again in MiXCR, with one record for every CDR3 protein. This sample has approximately 230,000 distinct CDR3 sequences, with under 40% found just once. Study results and caveats: Most tumor T cells seemingly derive from lymph node, then expand in tumor. Tumor T cell lymph node origin was a supported hypothesis, not proven. Tumor TCR diversity was below lymph nodes but above nontumor tissue.

As to this clonotype: Its antigen is unknown.

The clonotype comes from a female donor with breast cancer. Some clones in this sample may be carry-over from other donors' samples. The material sequenced was axillary lymph node tissue. The chain combines TRBV10-2 with TRBJ2-7; D unresolved. The CDR3 DNA sequence: TGCGCCAGCAGCGACCGGTCGGCCTACGAGCAGTACTTC. It is translated as CASSDRSAYEQYF.